A single sample is the source of the 30 T cell receptor beta chains below, sequenced in a study of T cells in Graves' hyperthyroidism and ophthalmopathy. The TCR beta CDR3 regions underwent amplification using RNA transcripts as the source. HTBI primers were employed in a first-round RT-PCR of the TCR CDR3. TCRdb reprocessed the multiplex PCR reads via MiXCR and lists one record per CDR3 protein. Of about 210,000 distinct CDR3 sequences detected, under 20% appear once; the ten largest clones hold under 65%. The sample consisted of blood. These receptor sequences come from a man aged 45-65 years with Graves' hyperthyroidism.

The chain recombines TRBV11-3 with TRBJ1-3, with TRBD1 matching over 8 bases. Germline assignment: CDR1 SGHNT and CDR2 YENEEA. V lost 3 bases, J lost 0 bases, and 4 bases stayed unmatched. The CDR3 extends over 16 amino acids. The CDR3 nucleotides read TGTGCCAGCAGCTTCGACAGGGGCCTCTCTGGAAACACCATATATTTT. Protein sequence: CASSFDRGLSGNTIYF.

Worth noting for this clonotype: This may stem from a read error, because a much larger clone lies one nucleotide away. The chain combines TRBV28 with TRBJ2-7, with a possible D match to TRBD2 (6 bases). The CDR3 totals 16 residues. V gave up 8 bases and J gave up 2 bases, with 22 bases separating them. The germline V gene has CDR1 MDHEN and CDR2 SYDVKM. The CDR3 loop is CASGSPVIAVTYEQYF. The DNA for the CDR3 is TGTGCCAGCGGTTCCCCAGTAATAGCGGTGACCTACGAGCAGTACTTC.

This clonotype was observed a handful of times. Written as DNA, the CDR3 is TGTGCCAGCAGACCGGAGGGGATGAAGGAAAAACTGTTTTTT. It codes for CASRPEGMKEKLFF. The chain carries TRBV28 and TRBJ1-4, with D possibly being TRBD1 (5 bases). Germline-derived CDR1 and CDR2 are MDHEN and SYDVKM. The V and J ends lost 6 bases and 8 bases respectively, with 16 bases between them. CDR3 length: 14 residues.

The V gene is TRBV5-5, the J gene TRBJ1-1, with 7 bases fitting TRBD1. In germline, CDR1 is SGHKS, CDR2 YYEKEE (reference sequence). The CDR3 is made up of 15 amino acids. Trimming took 2 bases from V and 4 from J; bases not matched to a gene: 8. CDR3 loop: CASSLAGGSGTEAFF. CDR3 coding DNA: TGTGCCAGCAGCTTAGCAGGGGGTTCGGGCACTGAAGCTTTCTTT.

In the case of this clonotype: One end of the junction does not line up with germline, which may come from a read error. The DNA of the CDR3 is TGTGCCACCAGTGAGGGCGGGACTAGCGGCTACAATGAGCAGCTCTTC. Amino acid sequence: CATSEGGTSGYNEQLF. The rearrangement links TRBV24-1 to TRBJ2-1; 11 bases agree with TRBD2. This CDR3 is built from 16 residues. The germline gives CDR1 KGHDR, CDR2 SFDVKD.

This clonotype showed up just a few times. The rearrangement links TRBV28 to TRBJ1-4, with D perhaps matching TRBD1 (5 bases). V was pared by 5 bases and J by 0 bases, with 13 bases between. The CDR3 is 16 residues long. The germline V gene has CDR1 MDHEN and CDR2 SYDVKM. In DNA form, the CDR3 reads TGTGCCAGCAGTCCCACAGGAGTTGCAACTAATGAAAAACTGTTTTTT. This encodes CASSPTGVATNEKLFF.

This clonotype has a count of ten or more. The J gene is TRBJ2-7, the V gene TRBV5-1; 14 bases fit TRBD2. Germline CDR1 reads SGHRS; CDR2 reads YFSETQ. V was pared by 1 base and J by 6 bases, with 6 bases of the junction left unmatched. The CDR3 spans 16 residues. CDR3 amino acids: CASSLTLGLAGAEQYF. The CDR3, as DNA: TGCGCCAGCAGCTTGACCCTGGGACTAGCGGGAGCCGAGCAGTACTTC.

CDR3 DNA: TGTGCCAGTAGTATGAAAGCGGCCCCAGACACCGGGGAGCTGTTTTTT. Protein sequence: CASSMKAAPDTGELFF. V gene TRBV19 combines with J gene TRBJ2-2, with D maybe TRBD2 (5 bases). CDR3 length: 16 residues. Germline V gene data show CDR1 as LNHDA and CDR2 as SQIVND (reference sequence). Between the trimmed V and J ends, which lost 3 bases and 3 bases, there was a span of 14 bases.

The sample holds many counts of this clonotype. This chain uses TRBV30 with TRBJ1-4; the D is unclear. Germline V gene lookup returns CDR1 GTSNPN and CDR2 SVGIG (reference sequence). CDR3 size: 13 residues. Trimming left V 3 bases short and J 0 bases short, with 5 bases between. Here the CDR3 DNA reads TGTGCCTGGAGGCCCACAACTAATGAAAAACTGTTTTTT. As protein: CAWRPTTNEKLFF.

In its sample, this clonotype was seen a few times. The chain combines TRBV10-3 with TRBJ1-2, with D perhaps TRBD1 (6 bases). Germline V gene lookup returns CDR1 ENHRY and CDR2 SYGVKD. This CDR3 has 15 amino acids. V lost 3 bases and J 8 bases, leaving 19 bases between the germline ends. The CDR3 DNA reads TGTGCCATCAGTGACGTGGCAGGGGACTTCGGGGGCTACACCTTC. It is translated as CAISDVAGDFGGYTF.

V gene TRBV5-1 combines with J gene TRBJ2-7; no reliable D call. Per the germline V gene, CDR1 is SGHRS and CDR2 is YFSETQ. Trimming removed 5 bases at V and 5 bases at J, with 8 bases between. There are 11 residues in the CDR3. CDR3: CASRAWDEQYF. The CDR3 nucleotides are TGCGCCAGCAGGGCCTGGGACGAGCAGTACTTC.

This clonotype was detected only a few times. The chain carries TRBV28 and TRBJ2-7; tentative D call: TRBD2 (5 bases). The germline V gene has CDR1 MDHEN and CDR2 SYDVKM. The CDR3 has 14 amino acids. The V end was cut by 7 bases, the J end by 2 bases, with 15 bases between. The CDR3 sequence: CASIPAERTYEQYF. CDR3 bases: TGTGCCAGCATACCAGCGGAAAGGACCTACGAGCAGTACTTC. The variable domain in full, with the rest retrieved from reference TRBV28 and TRBJ2-7, is DVKVTQSSRYLVKRTGEKVFLECVQDMDHENMFWYRQDPGLGLRLIYFSYDVKMKEKGDIPEGYSVSREKKERFSLILESASTNQTSMYLCASIPAERTYEQYFGPGTRLTVT.

There are a few counts of this clonotype. The chain employs TRBV7-6 and TRBJ2-3; 7 positions match TRBD1. The CDR3 is 15 amino acids. Trimming removed 1 base from V and 4 bases from J; junction bases left unmatched: 5. Germline CDR1 and CDR2: SGHVS and FNYEAQ. CDR3 loop: CASSLEGGAADTQYF. The DNA for the CDR3 is TGTGCCAGCAGCTTAGAAGGGGGCGCGGCAGATACGCAGTATTTT.

The chain couples TRBV4-2 to TRBJ2-5; D may be TRBD2 (6 bases). V dropped 4 bases and J dropped 5 bases, with 20 bases sitting between them. The CDR3 totals 16 residues. Germline lookup yields CDR1 LGHNA and CDR2 YNFKEQ. Here the CDR3 DNA reads TGTGCCAGCAGCCGCGAGGGCAGGGCAGGAGGGGAGACCCAGTACTTC. It translates to CASSREGRAGGETQYF.

The sample holds a few counts of this clonotype. A much larger clone lies a single base off, so this may be a read error. The chain combines TRBV7-2 with TRBJ1-2; the D is unclear. Germline V gives CDR1 SGHTA, CDR2 FQGNSA. This CDR3 region has 15 residues. The CDR3 region is CAGSLDLNSDYGYTF. The CDR3 DNA sequence: TGTGCCGGCAGCTTAGATCTTAACAGTGACTATGGCTACACCTTC.

This clonotype was seen a handful of times. This rearrangement joins TRBV10-3 to TRBJ2-1; D not resolved. The CDR3 runs to 16 residues. Germline V gene lookup returns CDR1 ENHRY and CDR2 SYGVKD. V was shortened by 0 bases and J by 0 bases, with 9 bases between the two germline ends. The CDR3 sequence: CAISESPESSYNEQFF. The CDR3 nucleotides are TGTGCCATCAGTGAGTCCCCAGAAAGCTCCTACAATGAGCAGTTCTTC.

This clonotype occurred many times. This rearrangement joins TRBV7-8 to TRBJ2-7, with 8 positions matching TRBD2. The CDR3 totals 15 residues. The germline V gene encodes CDR1 SGHVS and CDR2 FQNEAQ. After removal of 5 bases from V and 7 bases from J, the junction contained 13 bases not matched to a gene. The CDR3 reads CASSKPGLGDIEQYF. The CDR3, as DNA: TGTGCCAGCAGCAAACCGGGACTAGGAGATATAGAGCAGTACTTC.

This clonotype was counted a few times. V gene TRBV4-1 combines with J gene TRBJ1-2; D possibly corresponds to TRBD1 (5 bases). CDR1 and CDR2 (germline): MGHRA, YSYEKL. The germline V and J ends were trimmed by 1 base and 1 base, with 10 bases remaining between them. The CDR3 has 15 amino acids. CDR3 sequence (DNA): TGCGCCAGCAGCCAAGGGACACCGCTTAACTATGGCTACACCTTC. Encoded protein: CASSQGTPLNYGYTF.

This clonotype was observed a few times. The chain is built from TRBV4-3 and TRBJ2-7, with 10 bases matching TRBD2. Trimming at V came to 0 bases and at J to 6 bases, leaving 5 bases not matched to a gene. Germline lookup yields CDR1 LGHNA and CDR2 YSLEER. This CDR3 spans 15 amino acids. The CDR3 sequence is CASSQDASGGVEQYF. Written as DNA, the CDR3 is TGCGCCAGCAGCCAAGATGCGAGCGGGGGGGTCGAGCAGTACTTC.

This clonotype was recorded at least ten times. This rearrangement joins TRBV12-3 or TRBV12-4 to TRBJ1-1; TRBD1 is a possible D gene (5 bases). Trimming removed 1 base at V and 0 bases at J, with 6 bases between. The CDR3 has 14 residues. CDR3 protein: CASSLGQLNTEAFF. DNA of the CDR3: TGTGCCAGCAGTTTAGGACAGCTGAACACTGAAGCTTTCTTT.

This clonotype was counted many times. CDR3: CASSSTGGAETQYF. For the CDR3, the DNA is TGTGCCAGCAGCTCGACAGGGGGTGCGGAGACCCAGTACTTC. The rearrangement uses TRBV7-9 and TRBJ2-5; TRBD1 matches 9 bases. The germline gives CDR1 SEHNR, CDR2 FQNEAQ (reference sequence). The CDR3 totals 14 residues. J lost 5 bases, V lost 4 bases, and 5 bases had no gene match.

This clonotype was picked up many times. The chain couples TRBV20-1 to TRBJ1-2; D is perhaps TRBD1 (6 bases). This CDR3 is 13 amino acids long. Germline V gives CDR1 DFQATT, CDR2 SNEGSKA (reference sequence). With 5 bases removed from V and 0 bases from J, the gap between germline ends came to 10 bases. The CDR3, as DNA: TGCAGTGCTCCCGGACAGTCTAACTATGGCTACACCTTC. Its protein is CSAPGQSNYGYTF.

This clonotype appeared a few times. The rearrangement uses TRBV4-3 and TRBJ1-4; the D is unclear. V was clipped by 1 base and J by 7 bases, with 13 bases between them. This CDR3 has 15 residues. Looked up from germline, CDR1 is LGHNA and CDR2 is YSLEER. CDR3 loop: CASSQGLGNLEKLFF. The CDR3 DNA sequence: TGCGCCAGCAGCCAAGGGTTAGGTAACCTTGAAAAACTGTTTTTT.

This rearrangement joins TRBV5-6 to TRBJ2-5, with 12 bases fitting TRBD2. The CDR3 length is 17 residues. CDR1 is SGHDT and CDR2 is YYEEEE in the germline V gene. The ends lost 6 bases at V and 5 bases at J; junction bases unmatched: 14. In DNA form, the CDR3 reads TGTGCCAGCACCCTGAGGGCCGGGACTAGCGGGCGGGAGACCCAGTACTTC. Translated: CASTLRAGTSGRETQYF.

The chain combines TRBV7-9 with TRBJ2-1, with D tentatively TRBD1 (6 bases). Trimming took 5 bases from V and 9 from J, leaving 20 bases between them. Germline loops: CDR1 SEHNR, CDR2 FQNEAQ (reference sequence). The CDR3 is made up of 15 amino acids. CDR3 DNA: TGTGCCAGCAGCCCTAAGTACAGGGTCTCCAGTGAGCAGTTCTTC. Translated: CASSPKYRVSSEQFF.

The sample holds many counts of this clonotype. CDR3 nucleotide sequence: TGTGCCACCAACCGCGAAGGACATTCCCAAGAGACCCAGTACTTC. Protein product: CATNREGHSQETQYF. The rearrangement uses TRBV30 and TRBJ2-5; TRBD1 might be the D (5 bases). The CDR3 runs 15 residues. V lost 8 bases and J 1 base, leaving 20 bases between the germline ends. CDR1 is GTSNPN and CDR2 is SVGIG in the germline V gene (reference sequence).

This clonotype has at least ten counts. This chain joins TRBV18 and TRBJ2-1, with D uncertain. Trimming removed 0 bases from V and 5 bases from J, with 11 bases in between. The CDR3 totals 15 residues. The V gene's germline CDR1 is KGHSH and CDR2 LQKENI. The CDR3 region has the DNA TGTGCCAGCTCACCACCTTGGACCGGCAACAATGAGCAGTTCTTC. Translating gives CASSPPWTGNNEQFF. Together with reference TRBV18 and TRBJ2-1, the CDR3 gives the full variable domain: NAGVMQNPRHLVRRRGQEARLRCSPMKGHSHVYWYRQLPEEGLKFMVYLQKENIIDESGMPKERFSAEFPKEGPSILRIQQVVRGDSAAYFCASSPPWTGNNEQFFGPGTRLTVL.

Concerning this clonotype: A much larger clone lies a single base off, so this may be a read error. The genes are TRBV28 and TRBJ2-1, with 7 bases matching TRBD2. The germline V gene has CDR1 MDHEN and CDR2 SYDVKM. This CDR3 contains 16 residues. The chain's CDR3 is CASSEARRRDYNGQFF. For the CDR3, the DNA is TGTGCCAGCAGTGAAGCGCGGCGGCGGGACTACAATGGGCAGTTCTTC.

This clonotype was counted only a few times. V gene TRBV10-3 combines with J gene TRBJ1-2; 8 bases are shared with TRBD1. This CDR3 is 16 amino acids long. Losses at the gene ends were 3 bases for V and 8 bases for J; bases not matched to a gene: 14. CDR1 is ENHRY and CDR2 is SYGVKD in the germline V gene. CDR3 protein: CAISDGGQASPGGYTF. For the CDR3, the DNA is TGTGCCATCAGTGATGGGGGACAGGCCTCTCCGGGGGGCTACACCTTC.

This clonotype showed up many times. V gene TRBV20-1 combines with J gene TRBJ2-1; 9 positions match TRBD2. The CDR3 spans 14 residues. Germline assignment: CDR1 DFQATT and CDR2 SNEGSKA (reference sequence). Trimming cost V 0 bases and J 9 bases; bases outside gene matches: 6. This CDR3 reads CSARDGTSLGEQFF. CDR3 bases: TGCAGTGCTAGAGATGGGACTAGCCTCGGTGAGCAGTTCTTC.